The 4 T cell receptor beta chains below all came from one sample that was sequenced in a study of T cells after yellow fever vaccination. TCRdb reprocessed the 5' RACE reads with MiXCR, giving one entry per CDR3 protein. The data contain 200,000 or so distinct CDR3 sequences, roughly 6.8% of them seen just once; the ten biggest clones take up 1.1%. The sequencing here drew on CD4+ T cells sorted from PBMCs, taken on the day of the yellow fever booster vaccination. The origin of the receptors is a man aged 30 to 45 who received the YFV17D yellow fever vaccine.

This clonotype was counted at least ten times. The J gene is TRBJ1-4, the V gene TRBV5-1; no clear D gene. Germline values: CDR1 SGHRS, CDR2 YFSETQ. The CDR3 is 15 residues long. Trimming stripped 5 bases from V and 3 bases from J, with 14 bases between. In DNA form, the CDR3 reads TGCGCCAGCAGAAGCACCGGGGATTCTAATGAAAAACTGTTTTTT. As protein: CASRSTGDSNEKLFF. The variable domain in full, with the rest retrieved from reference TRBV5-1 and TRBJ1-4, is KAGVTQTPRYLIKTRGQQVTLSCSPISGHRSVSWYQQTPGQGLQFLFEYFSETQRNKGNFPGRFSGRQFSNSRSEMNVSTLELGDSALYLCASRSTGDSNEKLFFGSGTQLSVL.

This clonotype was recorded many times. This chain links TRBV7-2 with TRBJ2-5, with 9 bases that match TRBD1. The CDR3 sequence is 14 residues long. V trimming: 5 bases; J trimming: 4 bases; junction bases outside the gene matches: 5. Germline values: CDR1 SGHTA, CDR2 FQGNSA. The CDR3 DNA is TGTGCCAGCAGCGGGGGACAGGGCCGAGAGACCCAGTACTTC. Translating it yields CASSGGQGRETQYF.

V usage is TRBV6-5 and J usage is TRBJ2-1; D is ambiguous. This CDR3 has 12 residues. V dropped 8 bases and J dropped 0 bases, with 5 bases sitting between them. Germline V gives CDR1 MNHEY, CDR2 SVGAGI. The CDR3 protein is CASLSSYNEQFF. The CDR3 region has the DNA TGTGCCAGCCTGAGCTCCTACAATGAGCAGTTCTTC.

The chain recombines TRBV27 with TRBJ2-5; weak D call: TRBD2 (7 bases). Trimming removed 7 bases at V and 4 bases at J, with 19 bases between. The CDR3 covers 15 residues. The germline CDR1 and CDR2 sequences are MNHEY and SMNVEV (reference sequence). The CDR3 DNA sequence: TGTGCCAGCACCAAAAGTCCCGGGGGGCCAGAGACCCAGTACTTC. Protein sequence: CASTKSPGGPETQYF.